This T cell receptor beta chain was identified during a study of blood T cells in healthy people across ages (dated by TCRdb to between 2014 and 2017). Notes on the research overall: Template switching captured roughly one uniquely barcoded TCR beta cDNA molecule per two T cells in model experiments. Using the same blood draw, the study looked at two additional independent replicas of 1 million unique cDNA reads for two donors, one aged 18 to 30 and the other aged 80 or older. To avoid experimental bias, donors of different ages were randomly spread across the sequencing lanes. The donors were split into four age groups: young (average 16 years), middle-aged (39), aged (more than 55) and long-lived (roughly 77). Using deep sequencing normalized with unique cDNA molecular identifiers, the study measured how TCR beta repertoire diversity changes with age.

Receptor amplification or capture employed 5' RACE. The run used an Illumina HiSeq 2500. A second PCR of about 7 to 12 cycles was run with a J-beta primer mix and a sample-barcoded 5' primer. A template-switch 5' adaptor carrying 12 random nucleotides introduced a unique molecular identifier onto each TCR beta cDNA molecule. At least 2.5 million CDR3-containing paired-end reads were obtained from each sample. First-strand cDNA was synthesized from all RNA with the Mint cDNA synthesis kit, primed by a TRBC-specific oligonucleotide. Following uracil-DNA glycosylase treatment, all cDNA underwent a first 18-cycle PCR with the universal primers M1SS and BC2_uni_R. The original methods were these. For normalization, 1 million high-quality reads, each with a distinct molecular identifier, were randomly selected from each sample. Reads sharing molecular identifiers were discarded rather than binned into consensus sequences. MiTCR, set to a Q25 quality threshold and the strictest error-elimination algorithm, was used for CDR3 identification, clonotype clustering and error correction. A nonparametric unseen species model using Euler transformation provided a lower-bound estimate of total TCR beta diversity. TCRdb reprocessed the public reads (quality trimming at Q25 with fastp, clone calling with MiXCR) and kept in-frame beta chains. Rows are unified per CDR3 protein, each entry keeping the most common DNA and genes. These V and J calls derive from TCRdb rather than the authors' analysis. Here the sample has over 1,200,000 distinct CDR3 sequences; around 59% occur a single time. Together, the top ten hold over 5% of the sample.

This clonotype appeared a single time. This clone's antigen is unknown. No base quality information exists; no much larger clone differs at one position. V gives up 7 bases and J gives up 4 bases, and the segment between their germline ends measures 19 bases. From the cysteine through the phenylalanine, the CDR3 covers 14 amino acids. Only the CDR3 DNA is retained, 42 bases long and in frame from the first base. CDR1 and CDR2 were assigned from the germline V gene as SQVTM and ANQGSEA. The donors were roughly 40 Caucasian individuals from Russia, aged 6 to 90 years, who were systemically healthy. Ten milliliters of peripheral blood were drawn from each donor into EDTA-treated Vacutainer tubes. Ficoll-Paque density-gradient centrifugation was used to isolate PBMCs, with at least 6.5 million obtained per sample. Total RNA was extracted from PBMCs with Trizol reagent, with at least 6 micrograms obtained per sample. For every donor, an aliquot of PBMCs went through flow cytometry to measure the percentages of naive CD45RAhigh/CD27high T cells.

What the work shows at the level of the full study, not this receptor alone: Total diversity estimates from one million sequenced T cells were considered lower bounds and underestimates. Since profiling was done on bulk unsorted PBMCs, naive and antigen-experienced compartments could not be conclusively compared. The long-lived group showed more naive CD4+ T cells, fewer expanded clones and increased TCR diversity than the aged group, suggesting age selection. Observed TCR beta diversity per million T cells fell roughly linearly with age, and a significant reduction was already apparent by age roughly 40. Because donor CMV infection status was unknown, age-related changes in expanded clonotypes were potentially confounded. The percentage of naive T cells measured by flow cytometry correlated strongly with observed TCR beta diversity.

The clonotype originates from a man aged 18-30 years in good health. The rearranged chain carries TRBV29-1 and TRBJ1-2, with TRBD1 tentatively as D gene (6 bases match). Sequenced input: blood. The DNA reads as follows: TGCAGCGGTATCGATGGGGGCGGGAGCTATGGCTACACCTTC. It translates as CSGIDGGGSYGYTF.